The T cell receptor beta chain under discussion was sequenced for a study of blood T cell repertoires in COVID-19. Study at large: Sites across the United States, Italy and Spain contributed samples from acute and convalescent COVID-19. PBMCs, B-cell-depleted T cells, or T cells provided the cDNA or gDNA that made up the material.

The V and J ends lost 5 bases and 1 base respectively, with 8 bases between them. The CDR3 has 13 amino acids. Germline V gives CDR1 SGHTA, CDR2 FQGTGA. In its sample, this clone was seen once. Other DNA sequences in the sample encode the same CDR3. Methods used by the authors: Amplifying reference gene primers gave estimates of nucleated cell counts. TCRdb keeps only in-frame clones here, not all; method: immunoSEQ multiplex PCR. The DNA was the basis for D and trimming; V, J and clone size are from that table. Among 200,000 to 300,000 clones, about 93% were seen once, and the ten largest hold around 0.83%.

The chain is built from TRBV7-3 and TRBJ1-1; perhaps TRBD1 as D (5 bases). The source material was peripheral blood. This TCR derives from a man between 25 and 39 years old with COVID-19, enrolled during active disease. CDR3 residues: CASSLTGNTEAFF. CDR3 nucleotide sequence: TGTGCCAGCAGCCTTACAGGGAACACTGAAGCTTTCTTT.